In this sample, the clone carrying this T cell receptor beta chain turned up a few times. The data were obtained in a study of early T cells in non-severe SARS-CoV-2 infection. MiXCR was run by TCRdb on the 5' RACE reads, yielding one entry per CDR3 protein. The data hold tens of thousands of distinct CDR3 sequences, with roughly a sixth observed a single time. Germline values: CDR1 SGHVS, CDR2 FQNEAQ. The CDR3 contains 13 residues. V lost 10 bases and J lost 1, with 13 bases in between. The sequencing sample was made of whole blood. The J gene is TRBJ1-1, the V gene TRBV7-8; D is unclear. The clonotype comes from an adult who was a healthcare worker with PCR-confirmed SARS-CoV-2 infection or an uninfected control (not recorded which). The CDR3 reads CATNRYRNTEAFF. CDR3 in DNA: TGTGCCACCAACAGATACAGGAACACTGAAGCTTTCTTT.